This TCR beta chain was sequenced for a study of blood T cell repertoires in COVID-19. Study background: COVID-19 samples, acute and convalescent, were from the United States, Italy and Spain. In each case, the material was cDNA or gDNA derived from T cells, B-cell-depleted T cells, or PBMCs.

The CDR3 spans 14 residues. V dropped 6 bases and J dropped 1; count of bases not matched to a gene: 6. Germline CDR1 is MDHEN and CDR2 is SYDVKM. Assay used: immunoSEQ multiplex PCR; TCRdb lists only in-frame clones, some missing. The table includes about 200,000 clones, 75% to 85% detected once. The V gene is TRBV28, the J gene TRBJ2-7, with TRBD2 matching 7 bases. The TCR originated in a woman of 80 years or more with COVID-19, enrolled during active disease. Sequenced: peripheral blood. The CDR3 is CASSPAGGSYEQYF. The CDR3 DNA sequence: TGTGCCAGCAGCCCCGCCGGGGGGTCCTACGAGCAGTACTTC.